Listed here is a single TCR beta chain. This clonotype was observed a few times. It lacks a known antigen. Base qualities are missing; no much larger clone stands one base away. Library generation was performed with PCR. Sequenced on an Illumina HiSeq 2500. To reduce PCR and sequencing biases, unique molecular identifiers were built into the TCR beta cDNA libraries. Some 500,000 cDNA molecules were obtained per 1 to 10 million input T cells, so each molecule approximated one T cell. The patient libraries were prepared and sequenced with the same protocol used for the earlier healthy control dataset. Samples belonging to the same batch were prepared together, multiplexed and sequenced on a shared HiSeq lane. The authors processed their data as follows. Raw barcoded reads were processed with MIGEC, discarding single-read molecular identifier groups before consensus assembly and CDR3 extraction. VDJtools was used for post-analysis of the clonotype tables, and diversity was normalized by down-sampling every dataset to the size of the smallest sample. To correct batch-related cross-sample contamination, repertoire overlap clustering matched CDR3 amino acid sequences but not nucleotide sequences. TCRdb passed the public sequencing reads through fastp at Q25 and MiXCR, retaining productive beta sequences. Every entry covers one CDR3 protein and lists the most common genes and DNA from its rows. The V and J calls come from TCRdb's annotation, not from the publication. This sample gives fewer than 700,000 distinct CDR3 sequences in total; around 44% of them show up just once. The top ten clonotypes cover under 2% of the sample.

The data originate from a study of post-analysis software for immune sequencing data (dated by TCRdb to between 2015 and 2017). For the study in its entirety: Relapsing-remitting, secondary progressive and progressive-relapsing multiple sclerosis were recorded as disease courses, and subtype annotation was lacking for some patients. A subset of samples was prepared in parallel using single-end sample barcoding, then pooled and co-amplified after Illumina adapter ligation. The patient repertoires were compared against approximately ten previously published healthy control repertoires obtained from donors aged roughly 6 to 26 years.

Counted from cysteine to phenylalanine, this CDR3 has 13 amino acids. CDR3 DNA is the only sequence kept; it has 39 bases, read in frame from the first base. V loses 4 bases of germline sequence and J loses 4 bases, and the interval between the two ends is 11 bases. TCR beta repertoires were profiled from peripheral blood of 13 young patients with multiple sclerosis to demonstrate the VDJtools post-analysis software. Multiple sclerosis patients were children and adolescents aged 6 to 15 years. What the work shows at the level of the full study, not this receptor alone: Significantly higher frequencies in patients than in controls were found for roughly 5 TRBV segments, including TRBV5-6, TRBV5-1 and TRBV20-1. The multiple sclerosis patient group was slightly younger than the control group. Direct clustering with F measure revealed strong co-clustering of samples prepared in the same batch, which led to a batch-effect correction. Significantly lower normalized Chao1 diversity was found in multiple sclerosis patients than in controls, suggesting substantial peripheral T-cell clonal expansion.

This receptor was obtained from a girl under 18 with multiple sclerosis. The material sequenced was blood. The sequence joins TRBV12-3 or TRBV12-4 to TRBJ2-7, with the D segment identity uncertain. The CDR3 protein sequence reads: CASSSAAIYEQYF. The DNA sequence is given as TGTGCCAGCAGTTCCGCGGCAATTTACGAGCAGTACTTC.